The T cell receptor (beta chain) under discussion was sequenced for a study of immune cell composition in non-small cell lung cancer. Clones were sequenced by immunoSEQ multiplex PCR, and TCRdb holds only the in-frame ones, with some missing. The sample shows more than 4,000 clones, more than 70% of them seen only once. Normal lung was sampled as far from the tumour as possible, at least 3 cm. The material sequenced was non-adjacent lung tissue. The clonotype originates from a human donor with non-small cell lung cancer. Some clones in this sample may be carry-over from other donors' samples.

The CDR3 nucleotides read TGTGCCAGCAGCCCTCAGCGATACGAGCAGTACTTC. Encoded protein: CASSPQRYEQYF. The chain joins TRBV7-8 to TRBJ2-7; no reliable D call. This CDR3 spans 12 amino acids. V lost 5 bases to trimming and J lost 4 bases, with 9 bases between them. Germline V gives CDR1 SGHVS, CDR2 FQNEAQ.